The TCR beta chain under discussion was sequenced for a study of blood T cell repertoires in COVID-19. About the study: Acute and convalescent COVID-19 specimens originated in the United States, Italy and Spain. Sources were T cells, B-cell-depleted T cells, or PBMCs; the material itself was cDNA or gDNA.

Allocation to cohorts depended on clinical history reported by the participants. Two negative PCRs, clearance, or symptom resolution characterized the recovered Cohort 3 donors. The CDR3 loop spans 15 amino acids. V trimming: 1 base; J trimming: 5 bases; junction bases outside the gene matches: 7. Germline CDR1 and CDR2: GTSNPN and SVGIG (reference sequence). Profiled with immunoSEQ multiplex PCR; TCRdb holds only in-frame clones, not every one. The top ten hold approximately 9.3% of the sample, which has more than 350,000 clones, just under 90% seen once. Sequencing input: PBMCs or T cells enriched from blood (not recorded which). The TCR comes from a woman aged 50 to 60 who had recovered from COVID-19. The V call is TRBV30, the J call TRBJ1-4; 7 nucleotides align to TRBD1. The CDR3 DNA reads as TGTGCCTGGAGTGAAGTCGGGACAGCAAATGAAAAACTGTTTTTT. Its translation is CAWSEVGTANEKLFF.